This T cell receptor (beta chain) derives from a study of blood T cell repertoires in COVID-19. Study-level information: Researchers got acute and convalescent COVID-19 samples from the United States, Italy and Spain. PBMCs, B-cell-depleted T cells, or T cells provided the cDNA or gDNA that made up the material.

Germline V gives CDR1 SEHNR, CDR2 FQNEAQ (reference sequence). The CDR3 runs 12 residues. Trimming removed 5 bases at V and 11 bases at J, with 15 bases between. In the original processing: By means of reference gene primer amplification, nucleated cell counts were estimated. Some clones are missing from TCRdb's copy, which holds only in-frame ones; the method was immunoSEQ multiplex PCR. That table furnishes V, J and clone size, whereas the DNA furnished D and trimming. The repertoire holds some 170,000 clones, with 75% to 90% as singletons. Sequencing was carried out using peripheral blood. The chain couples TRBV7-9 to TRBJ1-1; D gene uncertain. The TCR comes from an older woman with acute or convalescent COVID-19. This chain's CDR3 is CASSPGPRRAFF. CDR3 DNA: TGTGCCAGCAGCCCCGGACCCCGGAGGGCTTTCTTT.